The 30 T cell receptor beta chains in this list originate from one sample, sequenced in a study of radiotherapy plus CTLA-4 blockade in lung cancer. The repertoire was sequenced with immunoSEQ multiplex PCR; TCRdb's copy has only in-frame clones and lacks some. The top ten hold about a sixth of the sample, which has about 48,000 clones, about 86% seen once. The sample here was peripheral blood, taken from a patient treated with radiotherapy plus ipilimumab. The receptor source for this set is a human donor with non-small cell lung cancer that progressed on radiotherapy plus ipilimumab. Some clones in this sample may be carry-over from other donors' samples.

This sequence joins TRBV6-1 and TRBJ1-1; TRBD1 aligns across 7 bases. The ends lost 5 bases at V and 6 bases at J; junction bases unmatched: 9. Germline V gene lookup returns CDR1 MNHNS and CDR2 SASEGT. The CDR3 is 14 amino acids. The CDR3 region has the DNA TGTGCCAGCAGTCTAATGGGACAGAGCGCTGAAGCTTTCTTT. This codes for CASSLMGQSAEAFF.

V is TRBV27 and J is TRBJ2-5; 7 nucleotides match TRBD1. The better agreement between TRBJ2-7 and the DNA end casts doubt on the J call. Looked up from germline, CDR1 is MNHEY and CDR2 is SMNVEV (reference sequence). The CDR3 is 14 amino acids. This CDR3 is CASRRDRISYEQYF. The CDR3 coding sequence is TGTGCCAGCAGACGGGACAGAATCTCCTACGAGCAGTACTTC.

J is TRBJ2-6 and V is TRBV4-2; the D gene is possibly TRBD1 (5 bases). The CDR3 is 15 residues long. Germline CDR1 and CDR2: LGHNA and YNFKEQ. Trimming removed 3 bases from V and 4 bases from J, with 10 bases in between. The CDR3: CASSQKGSGANVLTF. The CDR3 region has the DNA TGTGCCAGCAGCCAGAAGGGGTCGGGGGCCAACGTCCTGACTTTC.

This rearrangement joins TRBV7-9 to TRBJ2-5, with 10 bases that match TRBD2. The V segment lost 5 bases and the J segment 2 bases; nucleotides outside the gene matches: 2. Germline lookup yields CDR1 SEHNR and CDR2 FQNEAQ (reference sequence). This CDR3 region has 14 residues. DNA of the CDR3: TGTGCCAGCAGCCCGGGACTAGCGCAAGAGACCCAGTACTTC. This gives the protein CASSPGLAQETQYF.

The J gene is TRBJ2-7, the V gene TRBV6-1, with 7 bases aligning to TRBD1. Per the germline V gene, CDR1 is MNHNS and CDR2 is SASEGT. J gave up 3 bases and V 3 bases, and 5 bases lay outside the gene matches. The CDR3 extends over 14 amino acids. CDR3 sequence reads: CASSDETGIYEQYF. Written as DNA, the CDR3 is TGTGCCAGCAGTGATGAGACAGGGATCTACGAGCAGTACTTC.

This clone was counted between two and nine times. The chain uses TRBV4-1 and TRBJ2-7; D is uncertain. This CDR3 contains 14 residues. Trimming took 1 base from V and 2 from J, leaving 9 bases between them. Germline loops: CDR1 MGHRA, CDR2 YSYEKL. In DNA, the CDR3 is TGCGCCAGCAGCCAAGCTGCGGTGGCCTACGAGCAGTACTTC. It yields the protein CASSQAAVAYEQYF.

DNA for the CDR3: TGTGCCAGCAGCTTAGTCCCGGGACAGGGAGGGGAGACCCAGTACTTC. It specifies CASSLVPGQGGETQYF. This chain joins TRBV7-6 and TRBJ2-5; 9 nucleotides line up with TRBD1. Germline CDR1 reads SGHVS; CDR2 reads FNYEAQ. J was trimmed by 5 bases and V by 1 base; bases with no gene match: 8. This CDR3 has 16 amino acids.

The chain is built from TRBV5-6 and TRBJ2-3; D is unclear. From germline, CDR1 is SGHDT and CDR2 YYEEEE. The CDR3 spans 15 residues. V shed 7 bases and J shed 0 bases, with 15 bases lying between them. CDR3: CASDKDVASTDTQYF. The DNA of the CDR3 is TGTGCCAGCGATAAAGACGTAGCTAGCACAGATACGCAGTATTTT.

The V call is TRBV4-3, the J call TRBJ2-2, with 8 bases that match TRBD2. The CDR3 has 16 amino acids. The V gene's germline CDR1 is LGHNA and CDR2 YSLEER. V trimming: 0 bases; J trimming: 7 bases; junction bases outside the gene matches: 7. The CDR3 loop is CASSQDGGDRGGELFF. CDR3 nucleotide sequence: TGCGCCAGCAGCCAAGACGGGGGGGATCGTGGCGGGGAGCTGTTTTTT.

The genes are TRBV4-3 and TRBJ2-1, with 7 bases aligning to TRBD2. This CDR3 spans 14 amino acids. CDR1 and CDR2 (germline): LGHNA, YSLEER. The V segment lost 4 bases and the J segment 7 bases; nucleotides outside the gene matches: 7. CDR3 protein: CASSREGLLNEQFF. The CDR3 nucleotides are TGCGCCAGCAGCCGGGAGGGACTTCTTAATGAGCAGTTCTTC.

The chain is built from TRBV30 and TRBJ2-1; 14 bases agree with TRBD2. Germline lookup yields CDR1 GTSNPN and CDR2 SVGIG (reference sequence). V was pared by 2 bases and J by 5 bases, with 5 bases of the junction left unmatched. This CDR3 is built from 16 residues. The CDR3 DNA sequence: TGTGCCTGGAGTAGACTAGCGGGAGGGGGCGACAATGAGCAGTTCTTC. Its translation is CAWSRLAGGGDNEQFF.

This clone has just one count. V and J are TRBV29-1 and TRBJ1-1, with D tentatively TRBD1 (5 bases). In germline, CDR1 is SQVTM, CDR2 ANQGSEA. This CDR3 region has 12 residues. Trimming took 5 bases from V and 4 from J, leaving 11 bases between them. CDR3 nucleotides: TGCAGCGTTCGGGGGGTTGGCACTGAAGCTTTCTTT. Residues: CSVRGVGTEAFF.

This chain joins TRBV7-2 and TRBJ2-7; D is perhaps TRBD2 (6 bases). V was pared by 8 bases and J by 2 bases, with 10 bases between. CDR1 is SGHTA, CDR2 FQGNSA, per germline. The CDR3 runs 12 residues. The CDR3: CASGGNTYEQYF. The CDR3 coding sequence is TGTGCCAGCGGCGGGAATACCTACGAGCAGTACTTC.

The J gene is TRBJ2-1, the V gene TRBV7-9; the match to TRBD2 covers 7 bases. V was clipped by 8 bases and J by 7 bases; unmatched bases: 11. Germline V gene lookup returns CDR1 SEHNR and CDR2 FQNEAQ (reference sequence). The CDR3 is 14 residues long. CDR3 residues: CASGRDWEGNEQFF. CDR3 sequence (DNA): TGTGCCAGCGGAAGGGACTGGGAGGGGAATGAGCAGTTCTTC.

The CDR3 coding sequence is TGTGCCAGCACCATTCGACCGAGCGGATTTGGCACAGATACGCAGTATTTT. It encodes CASTIRPSGFGTDTQYF. This chain joins TRBV11-1 and TRBJ2-3, with D maybe TRBD2 (5 bases). The germline V gene has CDR1 SGHAT and CDR2 FQDESV (reference sequence). V was shortened by 7 bases and J by 1 base, with 21 bases between the two germline ends. The CDR3 is made up of 17 amino acids.

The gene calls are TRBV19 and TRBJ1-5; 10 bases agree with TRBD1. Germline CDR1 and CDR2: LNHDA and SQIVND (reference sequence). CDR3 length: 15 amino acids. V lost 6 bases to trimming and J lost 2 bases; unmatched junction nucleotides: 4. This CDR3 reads CASRGGTGGNQPQHF. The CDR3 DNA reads TGTGCCAGTAGGGGAGGGACAGGGGGCAATCAGCCCCAGCATTTT.

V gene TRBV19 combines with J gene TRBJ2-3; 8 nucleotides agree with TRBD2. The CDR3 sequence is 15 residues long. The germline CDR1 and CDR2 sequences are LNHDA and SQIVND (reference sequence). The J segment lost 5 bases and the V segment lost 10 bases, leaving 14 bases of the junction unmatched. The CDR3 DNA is TGTGCCACTCAGGGTTGGCGGGGGGCGGGAGATACGCAGTATTTT. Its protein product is CATQGWRGAGDTQYF.

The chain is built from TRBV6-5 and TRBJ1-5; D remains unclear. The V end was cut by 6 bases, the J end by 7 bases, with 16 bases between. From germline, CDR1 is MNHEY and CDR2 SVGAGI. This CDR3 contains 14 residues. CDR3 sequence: CASRRTQAGQPQHF. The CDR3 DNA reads TGTGCCAGCAGGCGGACGCAGGCGGGACAGCCCCAGCATTTT.

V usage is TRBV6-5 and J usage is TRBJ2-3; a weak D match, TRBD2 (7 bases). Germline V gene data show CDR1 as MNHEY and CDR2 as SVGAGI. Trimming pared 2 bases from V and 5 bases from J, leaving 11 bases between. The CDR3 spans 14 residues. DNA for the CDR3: TGTGCCAGCAGTTACCGGGGGGCAAAAGATACGCAGTATTTT. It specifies CASSYRGAKDTQYF.

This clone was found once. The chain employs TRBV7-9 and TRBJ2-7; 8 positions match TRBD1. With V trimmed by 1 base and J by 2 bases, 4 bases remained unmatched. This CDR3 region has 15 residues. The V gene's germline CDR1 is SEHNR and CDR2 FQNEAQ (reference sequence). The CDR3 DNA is TGTGCCAGCAGCTTAGATGGGACAGGAGCCTACGAGCAGTACTTC. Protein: CASSLDGTGAYEQYF.

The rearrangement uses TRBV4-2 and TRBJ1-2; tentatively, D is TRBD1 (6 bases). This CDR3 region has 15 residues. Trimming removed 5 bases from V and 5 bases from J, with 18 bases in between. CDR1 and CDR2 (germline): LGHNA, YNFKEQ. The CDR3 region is CASSALQGIGYGYTF. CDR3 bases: TGTGCCAGCAGCGCGCTTCAGGGGATTGGGTATGGCTACACCTTC.

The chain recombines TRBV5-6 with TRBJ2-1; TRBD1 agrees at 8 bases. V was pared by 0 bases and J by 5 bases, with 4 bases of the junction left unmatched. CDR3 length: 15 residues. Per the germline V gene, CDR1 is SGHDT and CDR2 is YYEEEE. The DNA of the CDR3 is TGTGCCAGCAGCTTGGTTGGACAGGGACACAATGAGCAGTTCTTC. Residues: CASSLVGQGHNEQFF.

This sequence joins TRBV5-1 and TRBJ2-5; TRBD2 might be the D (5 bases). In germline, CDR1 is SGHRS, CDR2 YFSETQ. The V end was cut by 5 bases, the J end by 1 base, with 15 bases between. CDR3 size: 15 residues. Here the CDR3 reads CASSGQRRSQETQYF. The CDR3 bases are TGCGCCAGCAGTGGTCAGAGGAGGTCCCAAGAGACCCAGTACTTC.

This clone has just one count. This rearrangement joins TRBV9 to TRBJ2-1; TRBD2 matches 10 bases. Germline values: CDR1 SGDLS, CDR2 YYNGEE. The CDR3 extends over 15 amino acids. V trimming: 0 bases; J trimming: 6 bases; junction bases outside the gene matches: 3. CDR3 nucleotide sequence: TGTGCCAGCAGCGTAGGGCTAGCGGGAGCCAATGAGCAGTTCTTC. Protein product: CASSVGLAGANEQFF. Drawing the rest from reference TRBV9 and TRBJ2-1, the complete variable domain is DSGVTQTPKHLITATGQRVTLRCSPRSGDLSVYWYQQSLDQGLQFLIQYYNGEERAKGNILERFSAQQFPDLHSELNLSSLELGDSALYFCASSVGLAGANEQFFGPGTRLTVL.

The CDR3 spells CASSLDSVTTTGNTIYF. The CDR3 DNA reads TGTGCCAGCAGCTTAGATAGTGTAACAACGACAGGAAACACCATATATTTT. The chain has TRBV11-2 and TRBJ1-3; D ambiguous. Germline V gene data show CDR1 as SGHAT and CDR2 as FQNNGV. The CDR3 is 17 amino acids. Trimming cost V 0 bases and J 4 bases, with 16 bases left between them.

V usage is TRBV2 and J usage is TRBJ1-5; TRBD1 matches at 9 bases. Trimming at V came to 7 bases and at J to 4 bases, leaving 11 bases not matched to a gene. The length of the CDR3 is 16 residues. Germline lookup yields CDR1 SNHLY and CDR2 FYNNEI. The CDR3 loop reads CASTLQGAEKNQPQHF. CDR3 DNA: TGTGCCAGCACCTTACAGGGGGCAGAAAAGAATCAGCCCCAGCATTTT.

In nucleotides, the CDR3 is TGTGCCAGCAGTAATGAGAATTTTAGCAATCAGCCCCAGCATTTT. As protein: CASSNENFSNQPQHF. The chain uses TRBV6-1 and TRBJ1-5; D unresolved. V was cut by 5 bases and J by 0 bases, with 11 bases left in between. The V gene's germline CDR1 is MNHNS and CDR2 SASEGT. This CDR3 has 15 residues.

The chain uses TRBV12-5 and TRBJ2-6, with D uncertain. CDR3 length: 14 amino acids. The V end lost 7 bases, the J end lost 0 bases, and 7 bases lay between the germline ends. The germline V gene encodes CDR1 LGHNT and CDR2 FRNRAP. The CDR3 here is CASAAGSGANVLTF. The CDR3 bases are TGTGCTAGTGCTGCAGGCTCTGGGGCCAACGTCCTGACTTTC. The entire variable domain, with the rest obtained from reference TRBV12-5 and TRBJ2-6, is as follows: DARVTQTPRHKVTEMGQEVTMRCQPILGHNTVFWYRQTMMQGLELLAYFRNRAPLDDSGMPKDRFSAEMPDATLATLKIQPSEPRDSAVYFCASAAGSGANVLTFGAGSRLTVL.

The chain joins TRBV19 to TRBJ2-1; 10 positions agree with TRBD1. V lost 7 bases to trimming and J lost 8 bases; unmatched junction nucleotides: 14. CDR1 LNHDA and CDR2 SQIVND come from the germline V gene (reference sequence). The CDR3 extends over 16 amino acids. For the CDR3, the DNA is TGTGCCAGTAAAACGACCGGGACAGGGGAATGGGATGAGCAGTTCTTC. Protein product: CASKTTGTGEWDEQFF.

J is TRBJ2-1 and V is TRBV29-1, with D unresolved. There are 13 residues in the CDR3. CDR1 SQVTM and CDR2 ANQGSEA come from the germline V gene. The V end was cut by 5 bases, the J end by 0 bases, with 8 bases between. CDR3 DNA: TGCAGCGTTCTCCCGAGCTCCTACAATGAGCAGTTCTTC. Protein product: CSVLPSSYNEQFF.